This record concerns one T cell receptor beta chain sequence. The antigen is unknown. The data derive from a study of hypomethylating agent response in myelodysplastic syndrome. Whole-study findings and limits: After hypomethylating agent treatment, diversity and clonality showed no significant change, overall or by response. Control donors' ages did not match those of MDS patients.

Trimming took 1 base from V and 8 from J, leaving 9 bases between them. This CDR3 has 14 amino acids. Germline CDR1 reads LNHDA; CDR2 reads SQIVND (reference sequence). Clones were sequenced by immunoSEQ multiplex PCR, and TCRdb holds only the in-frame ones, with some missing. This table has around 3,300 clones, 82% appearing once. The specimen was bone marrow, collected before or after starting hypomethylating agent treatment for myelodysplastic syndrome (not recorded which). V gene TRBV19 combines with J gene TRBJ1-6; D is undetermined. The clonotype originates from a human donor with myelodysplastic syndrome. This CDR3 reads CASSIGPLDSPLHF. For the CDR3, the DNA is TGTGCCAGTAGTATAGGCCCGTTGGATTCACCCCTCCACTTT.